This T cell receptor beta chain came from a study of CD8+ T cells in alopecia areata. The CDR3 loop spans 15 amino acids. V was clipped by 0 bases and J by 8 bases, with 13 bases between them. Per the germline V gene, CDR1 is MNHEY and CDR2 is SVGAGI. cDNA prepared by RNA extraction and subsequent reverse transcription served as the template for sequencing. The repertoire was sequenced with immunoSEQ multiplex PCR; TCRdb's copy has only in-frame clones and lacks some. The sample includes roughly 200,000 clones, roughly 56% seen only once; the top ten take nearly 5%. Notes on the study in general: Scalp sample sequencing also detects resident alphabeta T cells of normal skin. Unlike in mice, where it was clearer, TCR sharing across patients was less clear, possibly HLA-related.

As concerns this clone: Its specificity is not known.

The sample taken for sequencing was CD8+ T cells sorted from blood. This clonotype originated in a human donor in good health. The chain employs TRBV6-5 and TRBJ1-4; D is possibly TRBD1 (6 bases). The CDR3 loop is CASSYSGGRGEKLFF. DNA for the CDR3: TGTGCCAGCAGTTACTCAGGGGGGCGAGGAGAAAAACTGTTTTTT.